This TCR beta chain was captured by sequencing in a study of identical twins. Broader study findings: It was cross-sectional statistical analysis, not following the same donors, that the conclusions relied on. Twins shared out-of-frame alpha sequences with excess low generation probability. The abundant beta clonotypes from cord blood had fewer insertions, and memory repertoires had none of this.

This clonotype was observed many times. Its antigen remains unknown. cDNA molecules carried unique molecular identifiers, and template switching added a universal primer site. TCRdb called the 5' RACE reads again in MiXCR, with one record for every CDR3 protein. The repertoire consists of 200,000 to 300,000 distinct CDR3 sequences, with 6% to 8.5% occurring once and the leading ten covering under 7%. This CDR3 comprises 15 residues. Trimming cost V 1 base and J 1 base, with 10 bases left between them. The germline gives CDR1 MGHRA, CDR2 YSYEKL. These data were likewise used in another study, on yellow fever vaccine responses in identical twins.

This rearrangement joins TRBV4-1 to TRBJ1-1; D is unresolved. This receptor was taken from a woman aged 18 to 35 in good health. Input material: CD8+ T cells sorted from blood. CDR3 region: CASSQVNVQNTEAFF. For the CDR3, the DNA is TGCGCCAGCAGCCAAGTAAACGTACAGAACACTGAAGCTTTCTTT.